This paragraph reports one TCR beta chain. This record comes from a study of blood T cell repertoires in COVID-19. Study in general: The analysed material was cDNA or gDNA that came from T cells, B-cell-depleted T cells, or PBMCs.

Authors' analysis steps: Amplifying reference gene primers gave estimates of nucleated cell counts. Data came from immunoSEQ multiplex PCR; TCRdb stores just in-frame clones and leaves some out. Clone size and V and J calls were adopted from that table, with D and trimming inferred from the DNA. Among roughly 130,000 clones listed, 70% to 80% were seen once. The CDR3 sequence is 16 residues long. V was clipped by 3 bases and J by 1 base, with 13 bases between them. Germline-derived CDR1 and CDR2 are SGHKS and YYEKEE (reference sequence). The chain combines TRBV5-5 with TRBJ2-2, with a tentative D call TRBD1 (6 bases). The specimen was peripheral blood. This TCR came from a man aged 45-65 years with acute or convalescent COVID-19. This CDR3 is CASSWAGEKNTGELFF. As DNA, the CDR3 is TGTGCCAGCAGCTGGGCAGGGGAGAAGAACACCGGGGAGCTGTTTTTT.